This entry lists 32 T cell receptor beta chains sequenced from one sample in a study of shared clonotypes between healthy human individuals. CD45RO-negative, CCR7-selected cells formed the naive CD8 fraction, which excluded terminally differentiated effector memory CD45RA+ cells. Repertoires were generated with immunoSEQ multiplex PCR, while TCRdb's copy carries only in-frame clones and drops some. The profile shows about 2.2 million clones, roughly 93% of them singletons. The sequenced material came from naive CD8+ T cells from PBMCs. The receptors come from a man younger than 30 in good health. Some clones in this sample may be carry-over from other donors' samples.

The genes are TRBV7-3 and TRBJ2-7; D gene ambiguous. Per the germline V gene, CDR1 is SGHTA and CDR2 is FQGTGA. The V gene lost 2 bases and the J gene lost 2 bases, with 10 bases spanning the gap. The CDR3 sequence is 14 residues long. CDR3 amino acids: CASSLGPGAYEQYF. The CDR3 region has the DNA TGTGCCAGCAGCTTAGGTCCTGGGGCCTACGAGCAGTACTTC.

This clone was observed a single time. This rearrangement joins TRBV11-3 to TRBJ1-2; 7 bases line up with TRBD1. CDR1 SGHNT and CDR2 YENEEA come from the germline V gene. This CDR3 has 15 residues. The V gene end was trimmed by 6 bases and the J gene end by 5 bases; junction bases not matched to a gene: 12. DNA of the CDR3: TGTGCCAGCAGTCTCATTACAGGGGCGAGGTATGGCTACACCTTC. Its protein product is CASSLITGARYGYTF.

The J gene is TRBJ1-1, the V gene TRBV5-8; no reliable D call. Trimming stripped 4 bases from V and 1 base from J, with 14 bases between. Germline V gives CDR1 SGHTS, CDR2 YDEGEE. The CDR3 consists of 15 residues. The CDR3 DNA follows: TGTGCCAGCAGCCACGGTGGAGGCCCGAACACTGAAGCTTTCTTT. It is translated as CASSHGGGPNTEAFF.

V is TRBV14 and J is TRBJ1-2, with D unresolved. V was clipped by 4 bases and J by 4 bases, with 13 bases between them. Germline CDR1 is SGHDN and CDR2 is FVKESK. This CDR3 is built from 14 residues. CDR3 sequence: CASSPRGSIYGYTF. CDR3 in DNA: TGTGCCAGCAGCCCCCGGGGAAGCATCTATGGCTACACCTTC.

The chain has TRBV11-2 and TRBJ2-5; no definite D call. Germline lookup yields CDR1 SGHAT and CDR2 FQNNGV. The CDR3 loop spans 17 amino acids. The germline V and J ends were trimmed by 2 bases and 4 bases, with 20 bases remaining between them. The CDR3 region is CASSLYVRADEAETQYF. The DNA of the CDR3 is TGTGCCAGCAGCTTATACGTACGAGCTGATGAGGCAGAGACCCAGTACTTC. Drawing the rest from reference TRBV11-2 and TRBJ2-5, the complete variable domain is EAGVAQSPRYKIIEKRQSVAFWCNPISGHATLYWYQQILGQGPKLLIQFQNNGVVDDSQLPKDRFSAERLKGVDSTLKIQPAKLEDSAVYLCASSLYVRADEAETQYFGPGTRLLVL.

The V call is TRBV5-1, the J call TRBJ2-3; no definite D call. Per the germline V gene, CDR1 is SGHRS and CDR2 is YFSETQ. V was clipped by 0 bases and J by 2 bases, with 1 base between them. This CDR3 is 12 amino acids long. In DNA, the CDR3 is TGCGCCAGCAGCTTGGTCACAGATACGCAGTATTTT. It specifies CASSLVTDTQYF.

This clone was seen a single time. The chain is built from TRBV30 and TRBJ2-1; 12 bases are a match to TRBD2. V was clipped by 0 bases and J by 8 bases; unmatched bases: 2. Germline values: CDR1 GTSNPN, CDR2 SVGIG (reference sequence). The CDR3 runs to 14 residues. For the CDR3, the DNA is TGTGCCTGGAGTGTACTAGCGGGAGGTGATGAGCAGTTCTTC. Amino acid sequence: CAWSVLAGGDEQFF.

This rearrangement joins TRBV29-1 to TRBJ2-3, with D perhaps matching TRBD2 (6 bases). Deletions cut 1 base from V and 5 bases from J, with 13 bases between. This CDR3 has 14 amino acids. Germline V gives CDR1 SQVTM, CDR2 ANQGSEA. In DNA, the CDR3 is TGCAGCGTTGAAGGCGGAGGGTCAGGAGATACGCAGTATTTT. It translates to CSVEGGGSGDTQYF.

This clone was recorded once. The genes are TRBV19 and TRBJ2-2; D gene ambiguous. The germline gives CDR1 LNHDA, CDR2 SQIVND (reference sequence). The CDR3 loop spans 15 amino acids. Trimming stripped 7 bases from V and 2 bases from J, with 14 bases between. The CDR3 here is CASKDLENNTGELFF. CDR3 nucleotides: TGTGCCAGTAAGGACCTGGAGAATAACACCGGGGAGCTGTTTTTT.

This clone is a singleton in its sample. The chain has TRBV27 and TRBJ1-1, with 7 bases aligning to TRBD1. With V trimmed by 5 bases and J by 7 bases, 10 bases remained unmatched. The CDR3 has 14 residues. Germline-derived CDR1 and CDR2 are MNHEY and SMNVEV (reference sequence). CDR3 amino acids: CASSPRQGLSEAFF. The CDR3 nucleotides read TGTGCCAGCAGTCCTAGACAGGGCCTTAGTGAAGCTTTCTTT.

The count of this clone is one. The chain has TRBV4-1 and TRBJ2-3; 9 bases match TRBD1. CDR1 is MGHRA and CDR2 is YSYEKL in the germline V gene. The V and J ends lost 0 bases and 2 bases, in that order; junction bases with no gene match: 6. The CDR3 runs 17 residues. CDR3 in DNA: TGCGCCAGCAGCCAAGAAGGGGACAGGGCCTACACAGATACGCAGTATTTT. The encoded protein is CASSQEGDRAYTDTQYF.

Only a few counts were recorded for this clone. This chain links TRBV13 with TRBJ2-2, with D unresolved. The CDR3 contains 12 residues. Trimming took off 5 bases at V and 5 bases at J, with 6 bases between the two ends. Germline V gene lookup returns CDR1 PRHDT and CDR2 FYEKMQ (reference sequence). DNA of the CDR3: TGTGCCAGCAGCCCAAAGACCGGGGAGCTGTTTTTT. It encodes CASSPKTGELFF.

The chain employs TRBV27 and TRBJ2-7; D may correspond to TRBD1 or TRBD2 (5 bases each). The V and J ends lost 2 bases and 4 bases respectively, with 12 bases between them. This CDR3 is built from 14 residues. Germline-derived CDR1 and CDR2 are MNHEY and SMNVEV (reference sequence). The CDR3 DNA reads TGTGCCAGCAGTTTAATCGGGGCTCGGTACGAGCAGTACTTC. Amino acid sequence: CASSLIGARYEQYF.

The J gene is TRBJ2-7, the V gene TRBV28, with D perhaps matching TRBD2 (6 bases). Germline assignment: CDR1 MDHEN and CDR2 SYDVKM. The ends were cut back, 8 bases at V and 4 bases at J, with 6 bases in the middle. The CDR3 loop spans 10 amino acids. CDR3 nucleotide sequence: TGTGCCAGCGCGGGGTACGAGCAGTACTTC. It codes for CASAGYEQYF.

V gene TRBV27 combines with J gene TRBJ2-7; unclear D gene. The germline gives CDR1 MNHEY, CDR2 SMNVEV (reference sequence). This CDR3 contains 15 residues. The V end was cut by 0 bases, the J end by 6 bases, with 15 bases between. The CDR3 DNA reads TGTGCCAGCAGTTTATCCCCATCTCTGCGCGTCGAGCAGTACTTC. This encodes CASSLSPSLRVEQYF.

The chain carries TRBV28 and TRBJ2-2, with no clear D. This CDR3 comprises 15 residues. The germline V gene has CDR1 MDHEN and CDR2 SYDVKM. V was pared by 3 bases and J by 0 bases, with 8 bases between. The CDR3 bases are TGTGCCAGCAGTTTGTCCCTCCCGAACACCGGGGAGCTGTTTTTT. Translated: CASSLSLPNTGELFF.

The chain carries TRBV6-5 and TRBJ2-5; 7 nucleotides match TRBD2. This CDR3 has 16 amino acids. Germline V lookup: CDR1 MNHEY, CDR2 SVGAGI. Trimming took 3 bases from V and 4 from J; bases not matched to a gene: 11. This CDR3 is CASSYSPGGSRETQYF. In nucleotides, the CDR3 is TGTGCCAGCAGTTATTCCCCCGGGGGGAGCCGAGAGACCCAGTACTTC.

The rearrangement links TRBV13 to TRBJ2-5; TRBD1 matches at 8 bases. V shed 0 bases, J shed 3 bases, and the junction held 18 bases outside the gene matches. Germline V gives CDR1 PRHDT, CDR2 FYEKMQ (reference sequence). The CDR3 consists of 20 residues. CDR3 residues: CASSLGLSVYATGEKETQYF. As DNA, the CDR3 is TGTGCCAGCAGCTTAGGCCTTAGTGTGTACGCGACAGGGGAAAAAGAGACCCAGTACTTC. The variable domain in full, with the rest retrieved from reference TRBV13 and TRBJ2-5, is AAGVIQSPRHLIKEKRETATLKCYPIPRHDTVYWYQQGPGQDPQFLISFYEKMQSDKGSIPDRFSAQQFSDYHSELNMSSLELGDSALYFCASSLGLSVYATGEKETQYFGPGTRLLVL.

In nucleotides, the CDR3 is TGTGCCAGCAGCTCCCCCTCGACTGGGGACTATGGCTACACCTTC. It translates to CASSSPSTGDYGYTF. This chain links TRBV5-6 with TRBJ1-2; no clear D gene. The V gene's germline CDR1 is SGHDT and CDR2 YYEEEE. The ends were cut back, 3 bases at V and 3 bases at J, with 15 bases in the middle. CDR3 length: 15 residues.

This clone was found once. V and J are TRBV7-3 and TRBJ2-5, with D possibly TRBD1 on 5 matching bases. V shed 2 bases and J shed 5 bases, with 12 bases lying between them. This CDR3 is built from 14 residues. Germline V CDR1 and CDR2: SGHTA, FQGTGA. CDR3 sequence: CASSLRVAGETQYF. As DNA, the CDR3 is TGTGCCAGCAGCTTACGGGTAGCAGGGGAGACCCAGTACTTC. Filled out from reference TRBV7-3 and TRBJ2-5, the complete variable domain reads GAGVSQTPSNKVTEKGKYVELRCDPISGHTALYWYRQSLGQGPEFLIYFQGTGAADDSGLPNDRFFAVRPEGSVSTLKIQRTERGDSAVYLCASSLRVAGETQYFGPGTRLLVL.

A single count supports this clone. This chain connects TRBV7-8 to TRBJ1-5; D gene unclear. Per germline, CDR1 SGHVS and CDR2 FQNEAQ. The V end was cut by 2 bases, the J end by 4 bases, with 3 bases between. The CDR3 extends over 12 amino acids. The CDR3, as DNA: TGTGCCAGCAGCTTAATAAATCAGCCCCAGCATTTT. This encodes CASSLINQPQHF. The complete variable domain, with remaining parts taken from reference TRBV7-8 and TRBJ1-5, reads GAGVSQSPRYKVAKRGQDVALRCDPISGHVSLFWYQQALGQGPEFLTYFQNEAQLDKSGLPSDRFFAERPEGSVSTLKIQRTQQEDSAVYLCASSLINQPQHFGDGTRLSIL.

This chain links TRBV2 with TRBJ2-7; 11 bases align to TRBD2. From germline, CDR1 is SNHLY and CDR2 FYNNEI. V gave up 11 bases and J gave up 6 bases; unmatched junction bases: 15. This CDR3 contains 15 residues. The CDR3 protein is CACSLSGRAITEQYF. The CDR3 nucleotides are TGTGCCTGTTCCCTTAGCGGGAGGGCAATAACCGAGCAGTACTTC.

The rearrangement links TRBV5-1 to TRBJ2-7; 9 bases are a match to TRBD2. CDR1 is SGHRS, CDR2 YFSETQ, per germline. V lost 5 bases, J lost 2 bases, and 8 bases stayed unmatched. This CDR3 contains 15 residues. CDR3 region: CASSNSGLAPYEQYF. CDR3 nucleotide sequence: TGCGCCAGCAGTAACTCGGGACTAGCTCCCTACGAGCAGTACTTC.

Regarding this clone: This sequence may be a read error, since a much larger clone differs from it by one base. CDR3 in DNA: TGTGCCAGCAGCGTAAATGAGCAGTTCTTC. This translates into CASSVNEQFF. The rearrangement joins TRBV11-2 to TRBJ2-1; D is undetermined. The CDR3 runs to 10 residues. Looked up from germline, CDR1 is SGHAT and CDR2 is FQNNGV. V lost 5 bases, J lost 7 bases, and 3 bases lay in between.

The rearrangement uses TRBV7-2 and TRBJ1-5; D is unresolved. Germline V gives CDR1 SGHTA, CDR2 FQGNSA. This CDR3 contains 11 residues. Trimming removed 1 base at V and 7 bases at J, with 2 bases between. Here the CDR3 reads CASSLGQPQHF. CDR3 nucleotides: TGTGCCAGCAGCTTAGGGCAGCCCCAGCATTTT.

CDR3 in DNA: TGTGCCAGCAGAACCGGGACAGTATCCACAGATACGCAGTATTTT. Amino acid sequence: CASRTGTVSTDTQYF. The V call is TRBV28, the J call TRBJ2-3; 7 positions agree with TRBD1. The J segment lost 2 bases and the V segment lost 6 bases, leaving 8 bases of the junction unmatched. The CDR3 totals 15 residues. CDR1 MDHEN and CDR2 SYDVKM come from the germline V gene.

The chain joins TRBV27 to TRBJ2-7; 9 bases line up with TRBD1. CDR1 is MNHEY, CDR2 SMNVEV, per germline (reference sequence). The CDR3 loop spans 14 amino acids. Trimming at V came to 4 bases and at J to 5 bases, leaving 6 bases not matched to a gene. The CDR3 nucleotides are TGTGCCAGCAGTTCGCTTAACAGGGGGCACGAGCAGTACTTC. It codes for CASSSLNRGHEQYF.

In its sample, this clone was seen once. V usage is TRBV28 and J usage is TRBJ2-7; maybe TRBD1 (6 bases). Trimming took 5 bases from V and 2 from J, leaving 13 bases between them. CDR1 MDHEN and CDR2 SYDVKM come from the germline V gene. The CDR3 length is 14 residues. As DNA, the CDR3 is TGTGCCAGCAGTCTACAGGGATGGGCCTACGAGCAGTACTTC. It translates to CASSLQGWAYEQYF.

The rearrangement joins TRBV7-6 to TRBJ2-7, with 7 positions matching TRBD2. The CDR3 contains 15 residues. CDR1 and CDR2 (germline): SGHVS, FNYEAQ. J was trimmed by 2 bases and V by 5 bases; bases with no gene match: 9. The DNA for the CDR3 is TGTGCCAGCAGCCAATCAGCGGGACCCCCCTACGAGCAGTACTTC. Protein product: CASSQSAGPPYEQYF.

The chain links TRBV7-6 to TRBJ1-1; possibly TRBD1 for D (6 bases). In germline, CDR1 is SGHVS, CDR2 FNYEAQ. This CDR3 comprises 13 residues. V was shortened by 7 bases and J by 0 bases, with 9 bases between the two germline ends. For the CDR3, the DNA is TGTGCCAGCAACCAGGGGATGAACACTGAAGCTTTCTTT. Its protein is CASNQGMNTEAFF.

The chain is built from TRBV6-5 and TRBJ2-7, with D maybe TRBD1 (7 bases). The V end lost 1 base, the J end lost 0 bases, and 13 bases lay between the germline ends. The CDR3 loop spans 16 amino acids. CDR1 is MNHEY, CDR2 SVGAGI, per germline. The CDR3 sequence is CASSYWAGGISYEQYF. As DNA, the CDR3 is TGTGCCAGCAGTTACTGGGCAGGGGGGATCTCCTACGAGCAGTACTTC.

The chain uses TRBV9 and TRBJ1-2; 8 bases map to TRBD1. Per the germline V gene, CDR1 is SGDLS and CDR2 is YYNGEE. The CDR3 is 16 amino acids. After removal of 0 bases from V and 5 bases from J, the junction contained 9 bases not matched to a gene. The CDR3 sequence: CASSVDAQGAIYGYTF. The CDR3 DNA is TGTGCCAGCAGCGTAGATGCCCAGGGGGCCATATATGGCTACACCTTC.